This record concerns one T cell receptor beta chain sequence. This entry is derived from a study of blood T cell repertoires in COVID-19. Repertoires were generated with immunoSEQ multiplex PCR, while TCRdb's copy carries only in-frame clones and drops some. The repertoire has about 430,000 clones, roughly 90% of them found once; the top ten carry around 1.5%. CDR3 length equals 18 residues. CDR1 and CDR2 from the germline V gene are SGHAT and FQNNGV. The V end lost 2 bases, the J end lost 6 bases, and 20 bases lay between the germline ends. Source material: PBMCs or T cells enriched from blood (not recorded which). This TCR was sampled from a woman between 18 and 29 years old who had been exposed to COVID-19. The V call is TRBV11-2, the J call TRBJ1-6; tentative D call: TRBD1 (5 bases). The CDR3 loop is CASSLIRLSGGTNSPLHF. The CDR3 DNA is TGTGCCAGCAGCTTAATTAGGTTGTCGGGGGGGACTAATTCACCCCTCCACTTT.